These 23 T cell receptor beta chains share one sample of origin, sequenced in a study of CXCR3-negative and CXCR3-positive naive CD8 T cells. Findings of the study overall: Greater hydrophobicity was found in TRB CDR3s of CXCR3-positive naive cells than of CXCR3-negative naive cells.

The antigens for these receptors are not known. The authors made the TRB cDNA libraries by 5' RACE using UMI labels. From its re-call of the 5' RACE reads, TCRdb lists each CDR3 protein once, without DNA. In all, the sample yields some 60,000 distinct CDR3 sequences. The source material was naive CXCR3+ CD8+ T cells from blood. Subset in this sample: CD45RO-CCR7+CD27+CD95- naive CD8+ T cells expressing CXCR3 (TNR3+). These TCRs come from a human donor in good health. Some clones in this sample may be carry-over from other donors' samples.

The chain joins TRBV6-1 to TRBJ2-7; as DNA is missing, the TRBD1 call by TCRdb cannot be tested. This CDR3 has 19 amino acids. Germline V gives CDR1 MNHNS, CDR2 SASEGT. The chain's CDR3 is CASSEANPLGTGFSYEQYF.

V usage is TRBV12-3 or TRBV12-4 and J usage is TRBJ2-2. The CDR3 spans 16 residues. The CDR3 sequence is CASSLLQFLFSGELFF.

This rearrangement joins TRBV23-1 to TRBJ1-5. TRBV23-1 is reported as an ORF; its role is uncertain. The CDR3 runs to 13 residues. CDR3 sequence: CASSQCIDQPQHF.

The chain has TRBV28 and TRBJ1-1. The CDR3 is 11 amino acids. CDR1 MDHEN and CDR2 SYDVKM come from the germline V gene. The chain's CDR3 is CASRKNTEAFF.

The chain is built from TRBV7-3 and TRBJ2-2. Germline values: CDR1 SGHTA, CDR2 FQGTGA. The CDR3 runs to 15 residues. Here the CDR3 reads CASSLIPAPTGEMFF. Combining the CDR3 with reference TRBV7-3 and TRBJ2-2 gives the whole variable domain GAGVSQTPSNKVTEKGKYVELRCDPISGHTALYWYRQSLGQGPEFLIYFQGTGAADDSGLPNDRFFAVRPEGSVSTLKIQRTERGDSAVYLCASSLIPAPTGEMFFGEGSRLTVL.

The chain has TRBV4-3 and TRBJ2-5; checking the TCRdb D call of TRBD2 is not possible without DNA. Per germline, CDR1 LGHNA and CDR2 YSLEER. The CDR3 totals 19 residues. This CDR3 reads CASSQEGLAGGPGQETQYF.

CDR3 region: CASSVDIYEQYF. The chain employs TRBV6-1 and TRBJ2-7. Germline-derived CDR1 and CDR2 are MNHNS and SASEGT. The CDR3 extends over 12 amino acids.

The chain has TRBV29-1 and TRBJ2-7; TCRdb indicates TRBD2, and absent DNA this call remains unverified. CDR1 and CDR2 (germline): SQVTM, ANQGSEA. This CDR3 region has 18 residues. CDR3: CSVRGEPGLAPTPYEQYF.

J is TRBJ1-1 and V is TRBV9; TCRdb calls TRBD1, which cannot be checked without DNA. The V gene's germline CDR1 is SGDLS and CDR2 YYNGEE. The CDR3 spans 15 residues. The CDR3 sequence: CASSVGQGAYTEAFF.

The V gene is TRBV13, the J gene TRBJ2-7. In germline, CDR1 is PRHDT, CDR2 FYEKMQ (reference sequence). This CDR3 contains 11 residues. CDR3 sequence reads: CASSSYYEQYF.

The rearrangement uses TRBV6-5 and TRBJ1-1; TCRdb names TRBD1, which stays unverified in the absence of DNA. Germline loops: CDR1 MNHEY, CDR2 SVGAGI. The CDR3 consists of 15 residues. The CDR3 loop is CASSYSWSGFTEAFF.

V is TRBV4-3 and J is TRBJ2-2; the D gene TCRdb calls, TRBD1, cannot be checked with no DNA. The CDR3 covers 15 residues. Germline V lookup: CDR1 LGHNA, CDR2 YSLEER. The CDR3 loop is CASSQDRTVTGELFF.

This chain joins TRBV12-3 or TRBV12-4 and TRBJ2-5. The CDR3 has 13 residues. CDR3 sequence reads: CASSLRRQETQYF.

The chain carries TRBV20-1 and TRBJ2-7. This CDR3 has 13 residues. CDR1 is DFQATT and CDR2 is SNEGSKA in the germline V gene (reference sequence). CDR3 sequence reads: CSARDRATYEQYF.

The rearrangement joins TRBV29-1 to TRBJ2-3; lacking DNA, the TRBD2 call made by TCRdb goes unchecked. This CDR3 comprises 13 residues. Germline V CDR1 and CDR2: SQVTM, ANQGSEA. CDR3: CSVEVPSPDTQYF.

The chain employs TRBV29-1 and TRBJ2-7. Germline V gene lookup returns CDR1 SQVTM and CDR2 ANQGSEA. CDR3 length equals 12 residues. CDR3 sequence: CSGVGTSYEQYF.

This sequence joins TRBV4-3 and TRBJ2-7; the TCRdb call, TRBD2, lacks DNA for checking. The CDR3 is 16 amino acids. CDR1 and CDR2 from the germline V gene are LGHNA and YSLEER. Here the CDR3 reads CASSQGSSGASYEQYF.

The rearrangement links TRBV14 to TRBJ1-1; TCRdb names TRBD1, which stays unverified in the absence of DNA. Germline loops: CDR1 SGHDN, CDR2 FVKESK. The CDR3 has 14 amino acids. The CDR3 reads CASSQLQGNTEAFF.

The chain is built from TRBV20-1 and TRBJ1-5; TCRdb reports TRBD1, a call that lacks DNA to check it against. The CDR3 consists of 15 residues. The germline CDR1 and CDR2 sequences are DFQATT and SNEGSKA (reference sequence). CDR3 sequence: CSAPDRSARDQPQHF.

The rearrangement uses TRBV28 and TRBJ2-7. This CDR3 is built from 13 residues. In germline, CDR1 is MDHEN, CDR2 SYDVKM. CDR3 sequence: CATLHREAYEQYF.

The chain uses TRBV6-2 or TRBV6-3 and TRBJ2-2. The CDR3 is 17 residues long. Germline assignment: CDR1 MNHEY and CDR2 SVGEGT. The CDR3 loop is CASSYSPRGRNTGELFF.

This rearrangement joins TRBV4-3 to TRBJ2-3; the D call from TCRdb, TRBD2, cannot be confirmed without DNA. The CDR3 is made up of 14 amino acids. Per germline, CDR1 LGHNA and CDR2 YSLEER. The CDR3 here is CASSQEWRGDTQYF.

The genes are TRBV28 and TRBJ2-3; TCRdb designates TRBD1, a call that cannot be tested without DNA. CDR1 MDHEN and CDR2 SYDVKM come from the germline V gene. The CDR3 extends over 14 amino acids. The CDR3 is CASSFLGGPDTQYF.